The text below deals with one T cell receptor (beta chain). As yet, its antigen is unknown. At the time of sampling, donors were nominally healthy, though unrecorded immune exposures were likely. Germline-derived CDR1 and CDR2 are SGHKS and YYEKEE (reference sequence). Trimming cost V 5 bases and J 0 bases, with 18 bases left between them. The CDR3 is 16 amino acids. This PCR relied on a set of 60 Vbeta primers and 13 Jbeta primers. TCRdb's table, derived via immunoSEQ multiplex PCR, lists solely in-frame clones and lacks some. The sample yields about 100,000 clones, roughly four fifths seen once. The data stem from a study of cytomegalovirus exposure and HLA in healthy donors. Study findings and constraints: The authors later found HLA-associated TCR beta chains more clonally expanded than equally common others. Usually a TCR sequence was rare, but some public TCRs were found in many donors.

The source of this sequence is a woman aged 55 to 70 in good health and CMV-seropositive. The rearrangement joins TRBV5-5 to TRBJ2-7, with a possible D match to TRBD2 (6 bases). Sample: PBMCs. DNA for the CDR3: TGTGCCAGCAGTCCCTCGGGGGAAGGAAGCTCCTACGAGCAGTACTTC. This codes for CASSPSGEGSSYEQYF.